A selection of T cell receptor beta chains follows, all from one sample in a study of blood T cell repertoires in COVID-19. Only in-frame clones appear in the TCRdb table, and some are missing; sequencing was by immunoSEQ multiplex PCR. The sample consists of about 60,000 clones, almost 80% of them appearing once. The sequenced sample was peripheral blood. The receptor set was obtained from a man older than 75 with acute or convalescent COVID-19. The CDR3 runs from the conserved cysteine through the conserved F or W. The D gene is left open where the match is weak. Rows give clone size only sometimes, using once, few, many, or a class for an expanded clone.

>-|TRBJ2-6|-|TRBV27
CASSARVPGANVLTF
TGTGCCAGCAGTGCGAGGGTACCTGGGGCCAACGTCCTGACTTTC
>-|TRBJ2-1|TRBD2|TRBV11-3
CASSLTAGGPQNEQFF
TGTGCCAGCAGCTTAACGGCGGGGGGGCCCCAAAATGAGCAGTTCTTC
>-|TRBJ2-5|TRBD2|TRBV5-1
CASSSGLAGTMQETQYF
TGCGCCAGCAGCTCGGGACTAGCGGGTACTATGCAAGAGACCCAGTACTTC
>-|TRBJ2-2|TRBD1|TRBV11-3
CASSLVTTGANTGELFF
TGTGCCAGCAGCTTAGTCACGACAGGGGCGAACACCGGGGAGCTGTTTTTT
>-|TRBJ1-1|-|TRBV5-4
CASSGWRVTEAFF
TGTGCCAGCAGCGGTTGGCGGGTCACTGAAGCTTTCTTT
>-|TRBJ1-1|-|TRBV19
CASRETAPFTEAFF
TGTGCCAGTAGGGAGACGGCCCCATTCACTGAAGCTTTCTTT
>-|TRBJ1-5|-|TRBV18
CASSPGSGNQPQHF
TGTGCCAGCTCACCAGGGAGCGGCAATCAGCCCCAGCATTTT
>few|TRBJ1-3|-|TRBV9
CASSVGTSSSGNTIYF
TGTGCCAGCAGCGTAGGGACTTCCAGCTCTGGAAACACCATATATTTT
>many|TRBJ2-3|-|TRBV6-5
CASRQGFEDTQYF
TGTGCCAGCAGACAGGGTTTCGAAGATACGCAGTATTTT
>-|TRBJ1-1|-|TRBV14
CASSQYRGYTEAFF
TGTGCCAGCAGCCAATACCGGGGGTACACTGAAGCTTTCTTT
>-|TRBJ1-1|-|TRBV10-3
CAISPGSEAFF
TGTGCCATCAGCCCCGGGTCTGAAGCTTTCTTT
>-|TRBJ2-3|-|TRBV7-2
CASSLLRADTQYF
TGTGCCAGCAGCTTACTAAGAGCAGATACGCAGTATTTT
>-|TRBJ1-2|-|TRBV25-1
CASSAGVSGYTF
TGTGCCAGCAGTGCCGGGGTATCTGGCTACACCTTC
>-|TRBJ2-1|-|TRBV11-3
CASSLVPTAEQFF
TGTGCCAGCAGCTTAGTTCCGACTGCTGAGCAGTTCTTC
>few|TRBJ2-1|TRBD2|TRBV6-5
CASSSLSGTGGGQFF
TGTGCCAGCAGTTCCCTTAGCGGGACTGGGGGGGGGCAGTTCTTC
>-|TRBJ1-2|-|TRBV14
CASSQVRQGFGYTF
TGTGCCAGCAGCCAAGTCCGGCAGGGTTTTGGCTACACCTTC